This T cell receptor (beta chain) was identified during a study of molecular identifiers for immune sequencing clone quantification. TCRdb analysed the PCR reads with MiXCR anew, one entry per CDR3 protein. Of 8,500 to 11,000 distinct CDR3 sequences detected, 15% to 20% appear once; the ten largest clones hold around 2.1%. This clonotype is medium-sized by share. V gave up 4 bases and J gave up 2 bases, with 15 bases separating them. The germline gives CDR1 SEHNR, CDR2 FQNEAQ (reference sequence). The CDR3 runs 17 residues. This clonotype originated in a human donor in good health. Some libraries in this study had Jurkat cell RNA spiked in. The sequenced material came from naive CD8+ T cells from blood, with Jurkat cell RNA spiked in. Subset reported: FACS-sorted CD8+CD4-CCR7+CD45RA+ naive T cells. This sequence joins TRBV7-9 and TRBJ2-6, with D possibly TRBD1 on 6 matching bases. The CDR3 reads CASSSVTGNPGANVLTF. CDR3 bases: TGTGCCAGCAGCTCCGTTACAGGGAATCCTGGGGCCAACGTCCTGACTTTC.